This TCR beta chain was documented in a study of vaccination and CD4 T cells after COVID-19 (dated by TCRdb to between 2021 and 2024). Looking at the study overall: SARS-CoV-2 positivity had been established in the convalescent patients by nasal swab PCR, and mild disease was recorded in eight to ten of these patients and severe disease in one. Six males and four females were included in the convalescent cohort, with two Hispanic individuals, seven Caucasians, two Asians and one multiracial person represented. Each participant got two doses of either the Pfizer-BioNTech BNT162b2 vaccine (n=8) or the Moderna mRNA-1273 vaccine (n=2). As controls, cultures received a CEFX viral epitope pool (the positive control), an HIV-1 Nef peptide pool (the negative control), or no peptide at all. In nine to eleven COVID-19 convalescent patients and 4 infection-naive healthy vaccine recipients, researchers compared the spike-specific CD4+ TCR repertoire from before mRNA vaccination with the repertoire from after. The time from the second vaccine dose to post-vaccine blood sampling had a median of roughly 79 days and ranged from about 14 to 250 days. Post-COVID blood samples from convalescent patients were collected a median of around 110 days after diagnosis, with a range of roughly 35 to 180 days. For stimulating the cultures, overlapping spike peptide pools were used, derived from SARS-CoV-2 as well as from the common cold coronaviruses HCoV-NL63, HCoV-OC43 and HCoV-229E. Summary of the overall study and its limitations: In convalescent patients, nearly all vaccine-specific clones (304 of 307) were found to be mono-reactive for SARS-CoV-2 spike rather than cross-reactive with common cold coronaviruses. An increase in the median number of SARS-CoV-2-reactive clonotypes from 20 to 25 after infection to 35 to 40 after vaccination was observed, but the change was not found to be significant. Relatively few convalescent patients were included in the study, and early timepoints after natural infection were not analyzed. In convalescent patients, a median around 83% of post-vaccine SARS-CoV-2-reactive clones were detected only after vaccination, and vaccine-specific priming was suggested by this finding.

What the treatment or condition label conveys for this sample: roughly 10-day PBMC culture with coronavirus spike peptide pools or control peptides (ViraFEST assay). To expand antigen-specific T cells with peptide pools and then pick out the expanded clonotypes through TCR sequencing, the study relied on the ViraFEST assay. The convalescent patients' positive SARS-CoV-2 PCR tests were from March to December 2020, which was before the Alpha, Beta and Delta variants emerged in the United States. About 2 million PBMCs per well were cultured in IMDM with approximately 5% human AB serum and approximately 10 IU/ml IL-2, plus 10 ug/ml peptide pools. Half of the culture medium was replaced with fresh IL-2-containing medium on days 3 and 7. CD4+ T cells were isolated after around 9 days of culture through negative selection using the EasySep CD4+ T cell isolation kit. PBMCs were separated from whole blood using Ficoll-Paque Plus gradient centrifugation and then either used fresh or cryopreserved at -140C. Culture conditions were generally each tested in triplicate wells.

As to this clonotype: What antigen it recognizes has not been identified. Within one base of it there is no much larger clone, and no base qualities were kept.

Libraries were prepared through PCR. DNA from cultured CD4+ T cells underwent TCR sequencing with the Oncomine TCR Beta short-read assay at the Johns Hopkins FTIC core. The QIAamp micro DNA kit was used to extract genomic DNA from the cultured CD4+ T cells. Oncomine TCR Beta libraries from cultured CD4+ T cells were pooled using unique dual indexes and sequenced on an Illumina iSeq 100. Processing in the source paper ran as follows. Non-productive sequences were filtered out, and CDR3s that did not start with C, did not end with F or W, or were shorter than 7 amino acids were discarded. The MANAFEST web application was used to identify antigen-specific clonotypes by comparing peptide-stimulated wells against reference wells and other culture wells. An FDR below 0.05, an odds ratio above 5, and a productive frequency above 0.1% in at least two of three replicate wells were required for clones to be considered positive. Clonotypes that were significantly expanded in both SARS-CoV-2 spike wells and at least one common cold coronavirus spike condition were defined as cross-reactive. Levenshtein distances (stringdist) and unrooted phylogenetic trees (ape) in R version 3.6.1 were used to assess CDR3 homology. TCRdb's own reprocessing of the public reads used fastp at Q25 and MiXCR and kept productive beta chains. Rows matching on CDR3 protein sequence are summarized as one entry with the most common DNA and genes. The V and J calls follow TCRdb's processing rather than the paper's. Counted in this sample were around 19,000 distinct CDR3 sequences; approximately 50% of them appeared once. The ten largest account for over 8.5% of the sample.

V is cut back by 5 bases and J by 5 bases, with 14 bases in the junction unmatched. From cysteine to phenylalanine, the CDR3 is 17 amino acids long. Of the read, only the CDR3 DNA is kept; its 51 bases are in frame from base 1. For CDR1 and CDR2, the germline V gene lists SGHVS and FQNEAQ. The source of this sequence is a human donor who had recovered from COVID-19. Rearrangement joined TRBV7-8 to TRBJ1-1, and TRBD1 aligns with 10 junction nucleotides. The sample comprised CD4+ T cells from blood, cultured in vitro. DNA sequence: TGTGCCAGCAGCCAAAATCTATACCGGACAGGGGGGACTGAAGCTTTCTTT. It specifies CASSQNLYRTGGTEAFF. Supplemented by the reference TRBV7-8 and TRBJ1-1 proteins around the CDR3, the complete variable domain is GAGVSQSPRYKVAKRGQDVALRCDPISGHVSLFWYQQALGQGPEFLTYFQNEAQLDKSGLPSDRFFAERPEGSVSTLKIQRTQQEDSAVYLCASSQNLYRTGGTEAFFGQGTRLTVV.